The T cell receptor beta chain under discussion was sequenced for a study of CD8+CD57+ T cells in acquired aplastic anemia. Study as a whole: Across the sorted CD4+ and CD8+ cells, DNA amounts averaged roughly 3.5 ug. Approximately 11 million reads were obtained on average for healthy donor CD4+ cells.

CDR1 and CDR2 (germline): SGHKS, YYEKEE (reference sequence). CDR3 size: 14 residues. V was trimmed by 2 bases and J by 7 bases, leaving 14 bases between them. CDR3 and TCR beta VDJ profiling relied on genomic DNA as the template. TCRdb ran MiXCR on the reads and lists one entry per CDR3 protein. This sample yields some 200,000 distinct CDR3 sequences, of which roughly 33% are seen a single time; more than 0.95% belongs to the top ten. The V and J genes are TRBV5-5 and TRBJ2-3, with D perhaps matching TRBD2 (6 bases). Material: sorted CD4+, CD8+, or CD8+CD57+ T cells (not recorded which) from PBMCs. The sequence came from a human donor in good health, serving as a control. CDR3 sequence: CASSLRLESNTQYF. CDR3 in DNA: TGTGCCAGCAGCTTACGACTAGAATCAAATACGCAGTATTTT.